Listed below are T cell receptor beta chains from one sample, sequenced in a study of regulatory T cells in long-lasting Graves disease. Using its own MiXCR run on the multiplex PCR reads, TCRdb lists one record per CDR3 protein. The sample lists some 340,000 distinct CDR3 sequences, 10% to 15% occurring once. These data also featured in a second study, about T cells in Graves' hyperthyroidism and ophthalmopathy.

The source was peripheral blood mononuclear cells (PBMCs), collected at new diagnosis, from a patient treated with antithyroid drugs. These receptors originate from a woman aged 18-30 years with Graves disease. The CDR3 runs from the conserved cysteine through the conserved F or W. A D gene is named only where the DNA matches it firmly. Clone size is given for some rows only: seen once, a few or many times, or a class if the clone is expanded.

d_call,v_call,j_call,clone_size,cdr3_nt,cdr3_aa
NA,TRBV9,TRBJ2-1,NA,TGTGCCAGCAGCGTAAATGCCAATGAGCAGTTCTTC,CASSVNANEQFF
NA,TRBV4-2,TRBJ1-3,NA,TGTGCCAGCAGCTCAAGCGTTCACTCTGGAAACACCATATATTTT,CASSSSVHSGNTIYF
TRBD1,TRBV7-2,TRBJ1-5,many,TGTGCCAGCAGCCCCCGGGACAGCCTTTATCAGCCCCAGCATTTT,CASSPRDSLYQPQHF
NA,TRBV18,TRBJ2-1,few,TGTGCCAGCTCACCCCGGGGCAGGGAGGAAAAGTTCTTC,CASSPRGREEKFF
TRBD2,TRBV10-3,TRBJ2-5,few,TGTGCCATCAGTGCGTCTTTACTAGCGGGGTCGAAGACCCAGCACTTC,CAISASLLAGSKTQHF
NA,TRBV20-1,TRBJ1-2,many,TGCAGTGCAAGCGCGTTCAACTATGGCTACACCTTC,CSASAFNYGYTF
TRBD1,TRBV7-7,TRBJ2-5,many,TGTGCTAGCAGCACCGGGACAGGGGGGGAGACCCAGTACTTC,CASSTGTGGETQYF
TRBD2,TRBV28,TRBJ2-1,many,TGTGCCAGCAGTCCAGCGGGGGGCGCCTACAATGAGCAGTTCTTC,CASSPAGGAYNEQFF
NA,TRBV12-3/TRBV12-4,TRBJ2-1,many,TGTGCCAGCAGTTCGACCTCGACAGGCCGCAATGAGCAGTTCTTC,CASSSTSTGRNEQFF
NA,TRBV6-2/TRBV6-3,TRBJ1-1,many,TGTGCCAGCAGTTCGGGATCCCCGAGCACTGAAGCTTTCTTT,CASSSGSPSTEAFF
NA,TRBV9,TRBJ2-5,many,TGTGCCAGCAGCGTCTTGACTAGGGCGAGTAGGGAGACCCAGTACTTC,CASSVLTRASRETQYF
NA,TRBV27,TRBJ2-7,NA,TGTGCCAGCAGTTCCCATACAGGACCAGCCTACGAGCAGTACTTC,CASSSHTGPAYEQYF
TRBD1,TRBV6-1,TRBJ1-3,many,TGTGCCAGCAGTCGACAGGGACCACGCTCTGGAAACACCATATATTTT,CASSRQGPRSGNTIYF
NA,TRBV4-3,TRBJ1-3,NA,TGCGCCAGCAGCCAAGTGGTCGGGTCTGGAAACACCATATATTTT,CASSQVVGSGNTIYF
TRBD1,TRBV7-2,TRBJ1-2,many,TGTGCCAGCAGCACCGACAGGGGGCCTGGCTACACCTTC,CASSTDRGPGYTF
NA,TRBV6-1,TRBJ2-7,many,TGTGCCAGCAGTCACGAGGACATTAACGAGCAGTACTTC,CASSHEDINEQYF
NA,TRBV3-1,TRBJ1-1,NA,TGTGCCAGCAGCCAAGGAGTTCGGAGGGCAGAAGCTTTCTTT,CASSQGVRRAEAFF
NA,TRBV12-5,TRBJ2-4,many,TGTGCTAGTGGGACAGCCAAAAACATTCAGTACTTC,CASGTAKNIQYF
NA,TRBV6-1,TRBJ2-1,many,TGTGCCAGCAGTGAGGTGATAGGAGGGGGGAATGAGCAGTTCTTC,CASSEVIGGGNEQFF
NA,TRBV19,TRBJ2-5,NA,TGTGCCAGTACGGCCAGGGGTTCGGGGGAGACCCAGTACTTC,CASTARGSGETQYF
NA,TRBV6-1,TRBJ1-2,many,TGTGCCAGCAGTCCTCGCGAGACATTTAACTATGGCTACACCTTC,CASSPRETFNYGYTF
TRBD1,TRBV7-9,TRBJ1-2,many,TGTGCCAGCAGCCTTGGCGAGGGGGCGCGGGATGGCTACACCTTC,CASSLGEGARDGYTF